The T cell receptor beta chain described here comes from a study of blood T cell repertoires in COVID-19 (dated by TCRdb to between 2020 and 2021). About the investigation overall: Samples from collaborators originated in the United States, Italy and Spain and spanned both the acute and convalescent phases of COVID-19. HLA class I and class II types, where available, came from metadata supplied by the sample provider rather than from assay-based typing. The prospective study material was composed of cDNA or gDNA derived from T cells, B-cell-depleted T cells, or PBMCs. Nearly every sample came with metadata listing a de-identified subject ID, COVID-19 status, age in years and sex. The samples were drawn from two sources: the first 160 participants of the ongoing ImmuneRACE study, and 1,200 or so subjects contributed by 6 global collaborators. Deeply sampled blood TCRbeta repertoires from subjects exposed to, actively infected with, or recovered from COVID-19 were included in the dataset. The repertoires were made available in a free public database intended to serve as a resource for research on the immune response to SARS-CoV-2.

As regards this clone: Its antigen remains unidentified. Base qualities are not at hand, and no much larger clone is one base apart.

A second Seattle source provided samples from volunteer blood donors who had recovered from COVID-19. The collaborating institutions used their own protocols to collect whole blood in K2EDTA tubes. For TCRbeta analysis, collaborators shipped samples as frozen whole blood, isolated PBMCs, or DNA extracted from either of those sample types. The immunoSEQ Assay, a bias-controlled multiplex PCR, was used to amplify TCRbeta CDR3 regions from genomic DNA. Per the original workflow: Within the assay, amplification of reference gene primers was used to estimate how many nucleated cells each sample contained. To quantify the absolute abundance of each unique TCRbeta CDR3 rearrangement, sequence reads were collapsed and filtered. For each sample, productive Simpson clonality was calculated as the square root of Simpson's diversity index over productive rearrangements. TCRdb obtained this table from immuneACCESS and retained in-frame rearrangements with V and J assigned. These tables miss some clones; where compared with another copy, unresolved V genes account for less than half of the shortfall, and the remainder is unexplained. V, J and clone size are taken as reported in that table, and D and trimming were inferred from the DNA itself. The sample includes about 240,000 clones, with 87% observed a single time. Together, the top ten hold just over 7% of the sample.

The CDR3 runs 13 residues from the cysteine to the valine. Solely the CDR3 DNA is kept, with 39 bases framed from the first base. The CDR1 and CDR2 encoded by the germline V gene are SNHLY and FYNNEI. Relative to germline, V is 8 bases shorter and J is 5 bases shorter, with 16 bases between their ends. What the study reported, not specific to this receptor: Clinical and demographic metadata were provided uncurated, with the amount varying by source and participant.

What was sequenced was peripheral blood. This sequence originates from a man in his sixties who had recovered from COVID-19. The rearranged chain carries TRBV2 and TRBJ2-7; TRBD2 could be the D gene, as 6 bases match. CDR3 reads: CASVGLAQHEQYV. The DNA sequence reads TGTGCCAGCGTGGGGCTAGCGCAACACGAGCAGTACGTC.